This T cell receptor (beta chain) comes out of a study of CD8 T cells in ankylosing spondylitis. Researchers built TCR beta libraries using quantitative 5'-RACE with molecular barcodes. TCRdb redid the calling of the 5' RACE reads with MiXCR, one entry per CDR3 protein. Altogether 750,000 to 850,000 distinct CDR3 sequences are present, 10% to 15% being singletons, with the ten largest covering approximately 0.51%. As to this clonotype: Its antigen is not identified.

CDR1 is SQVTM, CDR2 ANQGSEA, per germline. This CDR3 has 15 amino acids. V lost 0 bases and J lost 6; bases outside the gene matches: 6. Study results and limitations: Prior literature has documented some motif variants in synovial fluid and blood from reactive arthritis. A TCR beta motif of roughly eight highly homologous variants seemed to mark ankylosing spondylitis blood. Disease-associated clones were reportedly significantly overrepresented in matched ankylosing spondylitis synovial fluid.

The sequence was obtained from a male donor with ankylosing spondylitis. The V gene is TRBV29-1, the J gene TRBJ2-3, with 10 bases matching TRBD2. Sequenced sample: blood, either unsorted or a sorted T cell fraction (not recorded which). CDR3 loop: CSVEDERGGLDTQYF. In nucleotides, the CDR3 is TGCAGCGTTGAAGACGAGCGGGGGGGTCTGGATACGCAGTATTTT.